Below, 3 T cell receptor beta chains from the same sample are listed, as sequenced in a study of blood T cell repertoires in COVID-19. The method was immunoSEQ multiplex PCR; TCRdb's version includes in-frame clones alone and lacks a portion of them. The sample has 120,000 to 150,000 clones; roughly nine tenths are singletons. Input material: peripheral blood. These receptors came from a young man with COVID-19, enrolled during active disease.

The chain links TRBV28 to TRBJ2-1, with a weak D call TRBD2 (5 bases). The V end lost 6 bases, the J end lost 8 bases, and 20 bases lay between the germline ends. CDR1 is MDHEN, CDR2 SYDVKM, per germline. The CDR3 extends over 15 amino acids. DNA for the CDR3: TGTGCCAGCAGCCCTGGGGTTTCTAGCTGGGATGAGCAGTTCTTC. It translates to CASSPGVSSWDEQFF.

V and J are TRBV27 and TRBJ2-7, with D possibly being TRBD1 (6 bases). Germline V gene lookup returns CDR1 MNHEY and CDR2 SMNVEV (reference sequence). The V end was cut by 8 bases, the J end by 7 bases, with 12 bases between. The CDR3 length is 11 residues. CDR3 nucleotide sequence: TGTGCCAGCGGACAGTTCTATGAGCAGTACTTC. Translating it yields CASGQFYEQYF.

This CDR3 reads CATSGAPLGPQETQYF. Here the CDR3 DNA reads TGTGCCACCAGTGGGGCCCCACTAGGTCCCCAAGAGACCCAGTACTTC. The chain recombines TRBV24-1 with TRBJ2-5, with D possibly matching TRBD2 (5 bases). This CDR3 is 16 amino acids long. Germline assignment: CDR1 KGHDR and CDR2 SFDVKD. V was pared by 5 bases and J by 1 base, with 16 bases between.